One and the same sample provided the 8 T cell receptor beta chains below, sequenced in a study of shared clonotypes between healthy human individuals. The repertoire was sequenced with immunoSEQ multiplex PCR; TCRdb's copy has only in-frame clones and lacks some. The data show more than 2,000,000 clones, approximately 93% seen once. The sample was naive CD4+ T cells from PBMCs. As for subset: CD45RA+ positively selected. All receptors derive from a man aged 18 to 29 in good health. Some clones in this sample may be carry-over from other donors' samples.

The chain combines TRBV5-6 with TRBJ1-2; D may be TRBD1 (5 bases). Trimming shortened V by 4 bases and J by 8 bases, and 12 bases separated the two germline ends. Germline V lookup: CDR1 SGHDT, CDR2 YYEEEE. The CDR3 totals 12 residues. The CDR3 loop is CASSRGGPGYTF. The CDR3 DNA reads TGTGCCAGCAGCCGCGGGGGTCCCGGCTACACCTTC.

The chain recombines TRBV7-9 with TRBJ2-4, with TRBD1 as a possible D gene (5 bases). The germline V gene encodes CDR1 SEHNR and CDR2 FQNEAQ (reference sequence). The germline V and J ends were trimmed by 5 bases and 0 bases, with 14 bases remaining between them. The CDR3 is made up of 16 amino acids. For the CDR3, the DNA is TGTGCCAGCAGCAGAGACAGTCCCGAAGCCAAAAACATTCAGTACTTC. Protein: CASSRDSPEAKNIQYF.

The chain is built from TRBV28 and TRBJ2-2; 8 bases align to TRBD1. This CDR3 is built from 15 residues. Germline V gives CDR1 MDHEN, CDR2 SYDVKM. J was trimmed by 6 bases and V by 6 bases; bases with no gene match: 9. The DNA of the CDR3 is TGTGCCAGCAGCCCCTCCCGGGACAGGCCCGGGGAGCTGTTTTTT. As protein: CASSPSRDRPGELFF.

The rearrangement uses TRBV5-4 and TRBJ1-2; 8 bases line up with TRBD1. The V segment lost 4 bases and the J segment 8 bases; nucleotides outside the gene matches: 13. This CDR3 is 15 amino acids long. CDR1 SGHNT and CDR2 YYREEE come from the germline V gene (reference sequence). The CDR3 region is CASSQAAGGGRGYTF. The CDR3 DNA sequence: TGTGCCAGCAGCCAAGCCGCAGGGGGCGGCCGAGGCTACACCTTC.

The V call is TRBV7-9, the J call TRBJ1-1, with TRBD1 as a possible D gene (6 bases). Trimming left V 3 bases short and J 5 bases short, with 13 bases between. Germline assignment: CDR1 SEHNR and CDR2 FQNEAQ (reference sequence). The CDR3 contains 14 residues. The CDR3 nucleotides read TGTGCCAGCAGCTTTAGGGGGAGTGGAACTGAAGCTTTCTTT. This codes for CASSFRGSGTEAFF.

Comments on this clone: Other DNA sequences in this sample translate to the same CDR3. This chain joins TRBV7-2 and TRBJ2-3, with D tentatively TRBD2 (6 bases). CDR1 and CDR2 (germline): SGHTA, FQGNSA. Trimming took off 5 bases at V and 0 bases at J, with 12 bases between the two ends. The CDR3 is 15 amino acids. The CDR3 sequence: CASSPRAGSTDTQYF. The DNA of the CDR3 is TGTGCCAGCAGCCCCCGGGCGGGAAGCACAGATACGCAGTATTTT.

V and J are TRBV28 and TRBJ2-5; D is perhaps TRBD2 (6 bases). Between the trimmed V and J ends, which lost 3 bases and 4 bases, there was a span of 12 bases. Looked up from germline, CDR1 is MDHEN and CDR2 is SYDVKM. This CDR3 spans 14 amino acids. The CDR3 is CASSFRQGGETQYF. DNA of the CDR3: TGTGCCAGCAGTTTTAGGCAGGGAGGAGAGACCCAGTACTTC. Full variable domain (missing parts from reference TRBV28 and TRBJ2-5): DVKVTQSSRYLVKRTGEKVFLECVQDMDHENMFWYRQDPGLGLRLIYFSYDVKMKEKGDIPEGYSVSREKKERFSLILESASTNQTSMYLCASSFRQGGETQYFGPGTRLLVL.

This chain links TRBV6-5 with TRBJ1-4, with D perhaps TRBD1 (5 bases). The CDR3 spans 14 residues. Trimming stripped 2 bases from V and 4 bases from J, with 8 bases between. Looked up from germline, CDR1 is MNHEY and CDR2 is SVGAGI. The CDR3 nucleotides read TGTGCCAGCAGTTACGGGGGGAATAATGAAAAACTGTTTTTT. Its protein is CASSYGGNNEKLFF.